The clone carrying this TCR beta chain was counted only a few times. The antigen remains undetermined. No patient escaped relapse after autologous stem cell transplantation, and brentuximab vedotin exposure varied. Classification of best responses gave complete response, partial response or progressive disease. Some clones are missing from TCRdb's copy, which holds only in-frame ones; the method was immunoSEQ multiplex PCR. The data show approximately 34,000 clones, 82% seen once. The entry originates in a study of PD-1 blockade in classical Hodgkin lymphoma. Overall study findings and caveats: Newly diagnosed patients were reported to start with lower TCR diversity than healthy donors. Complete responders' diversity at baseline resembled that of newly diagnosed patients. Any patient who commenced nivolumab under 1 year after ASCT was excluded.

The CDR3 extends over 14 amino acids. With V trimmed by 2 bases and J by 8 bases, 4 bases remained unmatched. Germline V gene data show CDR1 as SGDLS and CDR2 as YYNGEE. The receptor comes from a human donor with classical Hodgkin lymphoma. Here the sequenced sample was peripheral blood mononuclear cells (PBMCs), taken at baseline. The genes are TRBV9 and TRBJ1-6; TRBD1 matches 7 bases. In DNA, the CDR3 is TGTGCCAGCAGCGTGTCAGGGGGTGATTCACCCCTCCACTTT. Translation: CASSVSGGDSPLHF. The full variable domain, rest sourced from reference TRBV9 and TRBJ1-6, is DSGVTQTPKHLITATGQRVTLRCSPRSGDLSVYWYQQSLDQGLQFLIQYYNGEERAKGNILERFSAQQFPDLHSELNLSSLELGDSALYFCASSVSGGDSPLHFGNGTRLTVT.